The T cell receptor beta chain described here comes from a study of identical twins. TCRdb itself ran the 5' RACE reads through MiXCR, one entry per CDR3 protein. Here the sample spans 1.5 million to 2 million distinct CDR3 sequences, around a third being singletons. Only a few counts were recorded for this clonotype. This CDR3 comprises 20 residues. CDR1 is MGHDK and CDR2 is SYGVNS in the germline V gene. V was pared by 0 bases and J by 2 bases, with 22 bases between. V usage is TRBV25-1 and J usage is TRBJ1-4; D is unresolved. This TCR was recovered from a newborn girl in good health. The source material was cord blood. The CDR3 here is CASSEYILGRDEVTNEKLFF. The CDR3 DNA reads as TGTGCCAGCAGTGAATACATACTTGGACGGGATGAGGTGACTAATGAAAAACTGTTTTTT.